What follows are 27 T cell receptor beta chains derived from one specimen sequenced in a study of T cells in localized non-small cell lung cancer. Produced via immunoSEQ multiplex PCR; TCRdb's table is partial and in-frame only. The sample has 35,000 to 50,000 clones, roughly 90% seen once. The material was PBMCs, obtained before any cancer treatment. The receptors were gathered from a woman aged 35-75 years with stage II lung adenocarcinoma.

The V call is TRBV6-1, the J call TRBJ2-1, with D tentatively TRBD2 (6 bases). The CDR3 has 14 amino acids. CDR1 is MNHNS, CDR2 SASEGT, per germline. V lost 6 bases to trimming and J lost 1 base, with 10 bases between them. CDR3 coding DNA: TGTGCCAGCAGCCGGGACTTTTCCTACAATGAGCAGTTCTTC. Translating it yields CASSRDFSYNEQFF.

This chain uses TRBV21-1 with TRBJ1-1; the DNA was not used to check the table's D call, TRBD1. TRBV21-1 is termed a pseudogene. The CDR3 consists of 18 residues. CDR3 DNA: TGTGCCAGCAGCTCAAATGGGACATTTTTCCCAAAAGGCACTGAAGCTTTCTTT. Its translation: CASSSNGTFFPKGTEAFF.

This chain connects TRBV6-1 to TRBJ1-4, with D possibly being TRBD1 (5 bases). The CDR3 loop spans 13 amino acids. The germline gives CDR1 MNHNS, CDR2 SASEGT. Deletions cut 4 bases from V and 13 bases from J, with 16 bases between. As DNA, the CDR3 is TGTGCCAGCAGTGCCCCCGGAGGGGAGTCACTGTTTTTT. Its translation is CASSAPGGESLFF.

In DNA, the CDR3 is TGTGCCAGCAGCCCCGACAGGGGGCAGACCCAGTACTTC. Protein product: CASSPDRGQTQYF. V usage is TRBV7-9 and J usage is TRBJ2-5; 10 bases are shared with TRBD1. Germline V lookup: CDR1 SEHNR, CDR2 FQNEAQ (reference sequence). V lost 5 bases and J lost 6; bases outside the gene matches: 3. There are 13 residues in the CDR3.

This chain joins TRBV6-5 and TRBJ2-7, with D possibly being TRBD1 (6 bases). CDR3 length equals 13 residues. V gave up 0 bases and J gave up 4 bases, with 7 bases separating them. Germline values: CDR1 MNHEY, CDR2 SVGAGI. CDR3 DNA: TGTGCCAGCAGTTACTCGGACAGTTACGAGCAGTACTTC. Translated, it gives CASSYSDSYEQYF.

The rearrangement joins TRBV19 to TRBJ1-1; possibly TRBD1 for D (6 bases). Trimming removed 4 bases at V and 5 bases at J, with 11 bases between. Germline V gene sequence: CDR1 LNHDA, CDR2 SQIVND (reference sequence). The CDR3 sequence is 13 residues long. The CDR3 loop reads CASSTQGWTEAFF. Here the CDR3 DNA reads TGTGCCAGTAGTACCCAGGGGTGGACTGAAGCTTTCTTT.

The V call is TRBV9, the J call TRBJ1-1, with D unclear. Trimming took off 0 bases at V and 2 bases at J, with 5 bases between the two ends. Germline CDR1 is SGDLS and CDR2 is YYNGEE. The CDR3 contains 13 residues. CDR3 nucleotide sequence: TGTGCCAGCAGCGTAGAGGGAAACACTGAAGCTTTCTTT. Protein sequence: CASSVEGNTEAFF.

This clone was observed a single time. The rearrangement links TRBV11-1 to TRBJ1-3; no firm D call. The germline gives CDR1 SGHAT, CDR2 FQDESV (reference sequence). The CDR3 runs to 19 residues. The germline V and J ends were trimmed by 0 bases and 0 bases, with 18 bases remaining between them. The CDR3 loop reads CASSLAPAARGFSGNTIYF. Written as DNA, the CDR3 is TGTGCCAGCAGCTTAGCACCGGCAGCCAGAGGATTCTCTGGAAACACCATATATTTT.

The V call is TRBV28, the J call TRBJ2-5; possible D gene TRBD2, 5 bases. The germline V gene has CDR1 MDHEN and CDR2 SYDVKM. The CDR3 is 14 residues long. V shed 1 base and J shed 6 bases, with 12 bases lying between them. The CDR3 region has the DNA TGTGCCAGCAGTTTATCCCAGGAGGTAAAGACCCAGTACTTC. Translated: CASSLSQEVKTQYF.

The table lists this clone with a few counts. The chain joins TRBV7-2 to TRBJ1-6; no firm D call. The CDR3 extends over 12 amino acids. The germline V gene encodes CDR1 SGHTA and CDR2 FQGNSA. Trimming stripped 5 bases from V and 8 bases from J, with 7 bases between. CDR3 bases: TGTGCCAGCAGCGTAAGATATTCACCCCTCCACTTT. The encoded protein is CASSVRYSPLHF.

This clone was detected only once. This chain uses TRBV2 with TRBJ1-2; TRBD1 might be the D (5 bases). In germline, CDR1 is SNHLY, CDR2 FYNNEI. The V gene lost 0 bases and the J gene lost 4 bases, with 12 bases spanning the gap. The CDR3 has 15 residues. This CDR3 is CASSEARGGTYGYTF. In DNA, the CDR3 is TGTGCCAGCAGTGAAGCGCGGGGGGGTACCTATGGCTACACCTTC.

On this clone: A read error may produce the germline difference seen at one junction end. The chain has TRBV5-6 and TRBJ2-5; 8 bases are a match to TRBD2. The CDR3 runs to 16 residues. Germline V lookup: CDR1 SGHDT, CDR2 YYEEEE. CDR3 in DNA: TGTTCCAGCAGCTTGGAGGTTGGCGGGAGGCGGGAGACCCAGTACTTC. Its translation is CSSSLEVGGRRETQYF.

The chain combines TRBV5-4 with TRBJ2-1, with TRBD2 as a possible D gene (5 bases). The CDR3 consists of 15 residues. Germline CDR1 reads SGHNT; CDR2 reads YYREEE (reference sequence). The V end was cut by 2 bases, the J end by 3 bases, with 12 bases between. CDR3 residues: CASSLVSAGYNEQFF. CDR3 bases: TGTGCCAGCAGCTTAGTTAGCGCGGGCTACAATGAGCAGTTCTTC.

This clone was picked up one time. The rearrangement joins TRBV5-8 to TRBJ1-2, with 7 bases identical to TRBD1. There are 15 residues in the CDR3. Germline assignment: CDR1 SGHTS and CDR2 YDEGEE. The ends lost 2 bases at V and 3 bases at J; junction bases unmatched: 7. CDR3 residues: CASSFRDRPHYGYTF. CDR3 DNA sequence: TGTGCCAGCAGCTTCCGGGACAGACCCCACTATGGCTACACCTTC.

This clone showed up just a few times. V gene TRBV7-9 combines with J gene TRBJ1-1; maybe TRBD1 (6 bases). With 2 bases removed from V and 0 bases from J, the gap between germline ends came to 13 bases. CDR3 size: 16 residues. Germline lookup yields CDR1 SEHNR and CDR2 FQNEAQ (reference sequence). DNA of the CDR3: TGTGCCAGCAGCTTACACGGGACAAAACTGAACACTGAAGCTTTCTTT. It codes for CASSLHGTKLNTEAFF. Complete variable domain (other parts from reference TRBV7-9 and TRBJ1-1): DTGVSQNPRHKITKRGQNVTFRCDPISEHNRLYWYRQTLGQGPEFLTYFQNEAQLEKSRLLSDRFSAERPKGSFSTLEIQRTEQGDSAMYLCASSLHGTKLNTEAFFGQGTRLTVV.

The rearrangement joins TRBV7-2 to TRBJ1-2; D is ambiguous. The germline V gene has CDR1 SGHTA and CDR2 FQGNSA. The V end was cut by 5 bases, the J end by 0 bases, with 13 bases between. This CDR3 has 15 residues. DNA of the CDR3: TGTGCCAGCAGCCGGAGGATGGGAACTAACTATGGCTACACCTTC. Its protein is CASSRRMGTNYGYTF.

The J gene is TRBJ1-2, the V gene TRBV5-1; 7 positions match TRBD1. Germline CDR1 is SGHRS and CDR2 is YFSETQ. Losses at the gene ends were 0 bases for V and 3 bases for J; bases not matched to a gene: 2. CDR3 length: 14 amino acids. The CDR3 nucleotides read TGCGCCAGCAGCTTGGAGGGGGCTGACTATGGCTACACCTTC. Translating it yields CASSLEGADYGYTF.

V and J are TRBV9 and TRBJ2-1; 9 bases are shared with TRBD2. V lost 2 bases, J lost 6 bases, and 12 bases stayed unmatched. This CDR3 has 17 amino acids. In germline, CDR1 is SGDLS, CDR2 YYNGEE. The CDR3 here is CASSVAGLAGGVNEQFF. For the CDR3, the DNA is TGTGCCAGCAGCGTGGCGGGACTAGCTGGGGGGGTCAATGAGCAGTTCTTC.

V and J are TRBV28 and TRBJ1-1, with 9 bases identical to TRBD1. J was trimmed by 10 bases and V by 2 bases; bases with no gene match: 2. Germline CDR1 MDHEN, CDR2 SYDVKM. The CDR3 is made up of 12 amino acids. The CDR3, as DNA: TGTGCCAGCAGTTTAGGACAGGGGCCAGCTTTCTTT. It codes for CASSLGQGPAFF.

The chain recombines TRBV14 with TRBJ2-7; D call uncertain. This CDR3 spans 13 amino acids. Looked up from germline, CDR1 is SGHDN and CDR2 is FVKESK. V was cut by 0 bases and J by 9 bases, with 12 bases left in between. CDR3 loop: CASSQDLSGPQYF. The CDR3 DNA reads as TGTGCCAGCAGCCAAGATTTGTCGGGCCCGCAGTACTTC.

This rearrangement joins TRBV15 to TRBJ2-5, with 10 bases lining up with TRBD2. The germline V gene has CDR1 LNHNV and CDR2 YYDKDF (reference sequence). J was trimmed by 2 bases and V by 6 bases; bases with no gene match: 6. The CDR3 spans 15 residues. CDR3 nucleotides: TGTGCCACCAGAGATACTAGCGGGGTTCAAGAGACCCAGTACTTC. Translation gives CATRDTSGVQETQYF.

CDR3 coding DNA: TGCGCCAGCAGCCCTAGTCGTGGGGCCATCACTGAAGCTTTCTTT. As protein: CASSPSRGAITEAFF. V gene TRBV5-1 combines with J gene TRBJ1-1; D might be TRBD1 (5 bases). The CDR3 sequence is 15 residues long. Trimming shortened V by 4 bases and J by 4 bases, and 17 bases separated the two germline ends. The germline V gene encodes CDR1 SGHRS and CDR2 YFSETQ.

The V call is TRBV5-1, the J call TRBJ1-1; D might be TRBD1 (5 bases). Germline V lookup: CDR1 SGHRS, CDR2 YFSETQ. The length of the CDR3 is 14 residues. V shed 0 bases and J shed 1 base, with 7 bases lying between them. As DNA, the CDR3 is TGCGCCAGCAGCTTGGCCGGGGCGAACACTGAAGCTTTCTTT. It specifies CASSLAGANTEAFF. Complete variable domain (other parts from reference TRBV5-1 and TRBJ1-1): KAGVTQTPRYLIKTRGQQVTLSCSPISGHRSVSWYQQTPGQGLQFLFEYFSETQRNKGNFPGRFSGRQFSNSRSEMNVSTLELGDSALYLCASSLAGANTEAFFGQGTRLTVV.

This chain connects TRBV12-1 to TRBJ2-1; TRBD1 is the table's D call and was not checked against the DNA. TRBV12-1 is given as a pseudogene. This CDR3 is built from 21 residues. CDR3 loop: CASSSPVLTGTNEGSYNEQFF. Here the CDR3 DNA reads TGTGCCAGCAGCTCCCCCGTCTTGACAGGGACGAATGAAGGCTCCTACAATGAGCAGTTCTTC.

This chain links TRBV5-5 with TRBJ1-2; no firm D call. This CDR3 has 13 residues. V was clipped by 3 bases and J by 4 bases, with 10 bases between them. CDR1 and CDR2 (germline): SGHKS, YYEKEE (reference sequence). In DNA form, the CDR3 reads TGTGCCAGCAGCTCCCCTCCCTCCTATGGCTACACCTTC. This encodes CASSSPPSYGYTF.

The chain combines TRBV6-5 with TRBJ2-1; D call uncertain. V shed 3 bases and J shed 8 bases, with 11 bases lying between them. From germline, CDR1 is MNHEY and CDR2 SVGAGI. The CDR3 is 13 amino acids. CDR3 coding DNA: TGTGCCAGCAGTTATCTCATGGGGTATGAGCAGTTCTTC. It encodes CASSYLMGYEQFF.

The chain joins TRBV6-1 to TRBJ2-7; D gene uncertain. This CDR3 comprises 12 residues. The germline V and J ends were trimmed by 11 bases and 1 base, with 12 bases remaining between them. From germline, CDR1 is MNHNS and CDR2 SASEGT. CDR3 bases: TGTGCCGTACAGTCGTATTCCTACGAGCAGTACTTC. Protein sequence: CAVQSYSYEQYF.